The T cell receptor (beta chain) under discussion was sequenced for a study of cytomegalovirus exposure and HLA in healthy donors. These donors counted as nominally healthy when sampled, but unrecorded immune exposures were likely. Study-wide points: Common viral pathogens (according to a later analysis) appeared linked to several of the most significant clusters. What was likely a sequencing artifact was a cluster of highly shared sequence variants.

On this clone itself: Antigen unknown.

Primers included in the PCR were 60 Vbeta and 13 Jbeta primers. Using immunoSEQ multiplex PCR, the repertoire was profiled, and TCRdb retains in-frame clones only, with some absent. The data hold approximately 280,000 clones, with 70% to 90% observed a single time. The CDR3 is made up of 15 amino acids. In germline, CDR1 is SGHTA, CDR2 FQGTGA. V was trimmed by 5 bases and J by 1 base, leaving 13 bases between them. This receptor was taken from a man aged 35-49 years in good health and CMV-seropositive. The rearrangement uses TRBV7-3 and TRBJ2-3; perhaps TRBD2 as D (6 bases). Sequencing was done on a sample of PBMCs. DNA for the CDR3: TGTGCCAGCAGCATCTCTAGCGCGCGCACAGATACGCAGTATTTT. Translating it yields CASSISSARTDTQYF.